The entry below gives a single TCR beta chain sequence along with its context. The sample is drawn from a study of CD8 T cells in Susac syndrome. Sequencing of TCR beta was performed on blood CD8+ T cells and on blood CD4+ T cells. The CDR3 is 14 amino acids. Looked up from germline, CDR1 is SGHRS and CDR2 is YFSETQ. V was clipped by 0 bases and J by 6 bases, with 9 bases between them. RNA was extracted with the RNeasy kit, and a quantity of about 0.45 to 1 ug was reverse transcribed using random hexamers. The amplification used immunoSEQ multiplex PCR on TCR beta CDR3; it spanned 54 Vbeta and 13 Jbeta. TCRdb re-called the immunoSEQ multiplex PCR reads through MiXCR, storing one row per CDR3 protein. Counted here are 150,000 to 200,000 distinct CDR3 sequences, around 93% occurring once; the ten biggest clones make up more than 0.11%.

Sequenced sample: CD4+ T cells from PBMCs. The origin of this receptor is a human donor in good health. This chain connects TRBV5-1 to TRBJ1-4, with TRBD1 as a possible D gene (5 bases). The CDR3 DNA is TGCGCCAGCAGCTTGGGAGGGGAGGATGAAAAACTGTTTTTT. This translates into CASSLGGEDEKLFF.